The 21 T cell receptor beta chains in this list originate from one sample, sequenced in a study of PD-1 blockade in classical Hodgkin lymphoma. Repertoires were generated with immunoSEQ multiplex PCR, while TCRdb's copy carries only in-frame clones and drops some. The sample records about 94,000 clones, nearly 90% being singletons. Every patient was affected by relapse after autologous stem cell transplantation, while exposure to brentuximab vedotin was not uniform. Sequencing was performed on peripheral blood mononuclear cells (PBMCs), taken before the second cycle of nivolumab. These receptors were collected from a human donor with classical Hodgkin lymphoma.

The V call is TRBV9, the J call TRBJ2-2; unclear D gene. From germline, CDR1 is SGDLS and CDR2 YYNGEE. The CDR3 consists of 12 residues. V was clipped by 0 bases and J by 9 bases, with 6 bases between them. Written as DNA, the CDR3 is TGTGCCAGCAGCGTAGCCGACAGGGAGCTGTTTTTT. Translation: CASSVADRELFF.

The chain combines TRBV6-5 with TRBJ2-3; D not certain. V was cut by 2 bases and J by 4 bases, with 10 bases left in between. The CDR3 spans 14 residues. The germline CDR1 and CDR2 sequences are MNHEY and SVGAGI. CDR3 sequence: CASSYKVLSDTQYF. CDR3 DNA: TGTGCCAGCAGTTACAAAGTATTGTCAGATACGCAGTATTTT.

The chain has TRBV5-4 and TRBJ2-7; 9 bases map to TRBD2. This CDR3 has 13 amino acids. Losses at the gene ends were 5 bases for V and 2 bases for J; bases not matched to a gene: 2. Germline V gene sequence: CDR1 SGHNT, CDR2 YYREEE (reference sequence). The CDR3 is CASRTSGTYEQYF. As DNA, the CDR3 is TGTGCCAGCAGGACTAGCGGAACCTACGAGCAGTACTTC.

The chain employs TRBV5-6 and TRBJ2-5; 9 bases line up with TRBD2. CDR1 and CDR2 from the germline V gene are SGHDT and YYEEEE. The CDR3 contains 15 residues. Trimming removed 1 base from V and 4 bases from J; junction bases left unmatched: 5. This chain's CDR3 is CASSLYLAGRETQYF. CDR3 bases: TGTGCCAGCAGCTTGTACCTAGCGGGGAGAGAGACCCAGTACTTC.

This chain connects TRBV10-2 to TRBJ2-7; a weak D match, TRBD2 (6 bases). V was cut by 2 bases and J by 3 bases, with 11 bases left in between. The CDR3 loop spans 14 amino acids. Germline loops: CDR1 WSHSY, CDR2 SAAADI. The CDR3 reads CASSEDLANYEQYF. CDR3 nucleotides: TGCGCCAGCAGTGAGGATCTAGCGAACTACGAGCAGTACTTC.

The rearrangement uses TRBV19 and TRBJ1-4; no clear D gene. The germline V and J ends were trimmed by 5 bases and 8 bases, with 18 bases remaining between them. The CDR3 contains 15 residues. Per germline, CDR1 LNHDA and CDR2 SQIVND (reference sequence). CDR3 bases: TGTGCCAGTAGTGCACTCGACACAAACCGGGAAAAACTGTTTTTT. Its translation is CASSALDTNREKLFF.

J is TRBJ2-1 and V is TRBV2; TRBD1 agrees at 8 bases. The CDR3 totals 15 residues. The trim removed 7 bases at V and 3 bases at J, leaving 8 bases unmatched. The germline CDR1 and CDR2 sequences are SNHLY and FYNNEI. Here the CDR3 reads CASNLAGGFYNEQFF. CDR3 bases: TGTGCCAGCAACCTGGCAGGGGGCTTCTACAATGAGCAGTTCTTC.

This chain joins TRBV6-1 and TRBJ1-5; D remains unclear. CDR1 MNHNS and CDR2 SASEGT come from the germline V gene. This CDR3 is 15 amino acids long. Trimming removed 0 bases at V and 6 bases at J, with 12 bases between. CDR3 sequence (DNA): TGTGCCAGCAGTGAAGCAGACTATGTAGGTCAGCCCCAGCATTTT. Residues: CASSEADYVGQPQHF.

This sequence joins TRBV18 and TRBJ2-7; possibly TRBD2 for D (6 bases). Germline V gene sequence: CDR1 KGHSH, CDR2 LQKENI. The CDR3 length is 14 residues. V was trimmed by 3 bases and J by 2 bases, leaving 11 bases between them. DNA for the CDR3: TGTGCCAGCTCACCTCCGACTAGAGCCTACGAGCAGTACTTC. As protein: CASSPPTRAYEQYF.

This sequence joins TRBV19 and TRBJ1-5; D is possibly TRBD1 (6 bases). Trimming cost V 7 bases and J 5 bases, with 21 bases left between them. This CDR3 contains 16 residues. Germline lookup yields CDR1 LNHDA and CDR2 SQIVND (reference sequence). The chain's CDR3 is CASMISDRRDDQPQHF. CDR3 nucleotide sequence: TGTGCCAGTATGATTTCGGACAGAAGAGATGATCAGCCCCAGCATTTT.

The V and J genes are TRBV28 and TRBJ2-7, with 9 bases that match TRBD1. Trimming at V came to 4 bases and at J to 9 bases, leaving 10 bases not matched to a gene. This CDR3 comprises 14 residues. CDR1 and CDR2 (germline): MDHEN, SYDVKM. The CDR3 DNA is TGTGCCAGCAGTTGGGGACAGGGTCTCCCCGGGCAGTACTTC. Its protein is CASSWGQGLPGQYF.

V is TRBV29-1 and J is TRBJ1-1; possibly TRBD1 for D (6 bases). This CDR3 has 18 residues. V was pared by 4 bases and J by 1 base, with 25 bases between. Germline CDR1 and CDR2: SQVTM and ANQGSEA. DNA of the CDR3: TGCAGCGTTGGAGTACGTCAGGGGATTATAATAGGGAACACTGAAGCTTTCTTT. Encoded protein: CSVGVRQGIIIGNTEAFF. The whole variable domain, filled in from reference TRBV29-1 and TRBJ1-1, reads SAVISQKPSRDICQRGTSLTIQCQVDSQVTMMFWYRQQPGQSLTLIATANQGSEATYESGFVIDKFPISRPNLTFSTLTVSNMSPEDSSIYLCSVGVRQGIIIGNTEAFFGQGTRLTVV.

The CDR3 spells CATSRGTDTKSQETQYF. In nucleotides, the CDR3 is TGTGCCACCAGCAGAGGAACAGATACCAAAAGCCAAGAGACCCAGTACTTC. The V call is TRBV15, the J call TRBJ2-5; D is ambiguous. Germline lookup yields CDR1 LNHNV and CDR2 YYDKDF (reference sequence). The CDR3 is 17 residues long. Trimming took 1 base from V and 1 from J, leaving 16 bases between them.

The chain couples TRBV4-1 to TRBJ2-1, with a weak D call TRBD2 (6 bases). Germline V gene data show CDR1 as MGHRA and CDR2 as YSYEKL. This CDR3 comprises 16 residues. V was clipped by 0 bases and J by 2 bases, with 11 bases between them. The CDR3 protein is CASSQDRSGTYNEQFF. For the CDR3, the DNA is TGCGCCAGCAGCCAAGACCGTAGCGGCACCTACAATGAGCAGTTCTTC.

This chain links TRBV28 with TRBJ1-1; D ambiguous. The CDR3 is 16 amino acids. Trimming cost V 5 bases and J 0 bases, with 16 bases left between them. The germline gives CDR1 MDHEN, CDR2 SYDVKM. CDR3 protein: CASSPFTGRLNTEAFF. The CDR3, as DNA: TGTGCCAGCAGTCCCTTTACCGGCAGATTGAACACTGAAGCTTTCTTT. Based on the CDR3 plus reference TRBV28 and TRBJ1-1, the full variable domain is DVKVTQSSRYLVKRTGEKVFLECVQDMDHENMFWYRQDPGLGLRLIYFSYDVKMKEKGDIPEGYSVSREKKERFSLILESASTNQTSMYLCASSPFTGRLNTEAFFGQGTRLTVV.

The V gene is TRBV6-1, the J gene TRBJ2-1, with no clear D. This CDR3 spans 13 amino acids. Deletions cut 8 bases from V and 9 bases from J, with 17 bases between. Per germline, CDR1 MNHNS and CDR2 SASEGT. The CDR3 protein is CASAGTQQAEQFF. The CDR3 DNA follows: TGTGCCAGCGCCGGAACCCAGCAGGCTGAGCAGTTCTTC.

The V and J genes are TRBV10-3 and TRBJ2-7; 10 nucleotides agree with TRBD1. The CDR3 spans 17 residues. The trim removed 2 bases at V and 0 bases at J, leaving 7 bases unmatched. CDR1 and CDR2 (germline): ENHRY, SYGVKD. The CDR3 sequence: CAISEPHRDRGSYEQYF. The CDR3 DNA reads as TGTGCCATCAGTGAGCCCCATCGGGACAGGGGCTCCTACGAGCAGTACTTC.

CDR3 protein: CASLGGYDGDEQYF. In nucleotides, the CDR3 is TGTGCCTCCTTAGGCGGCTATGACGGGGACGAGCAGTACTTC. V and J are TRBV7-2 and TRBJ2-7, with D tentatively TRBD2 (5 bases). The CDR3 is made up of 14 amino acids. Germline V gene lookup returns CDR1 SGHTA and CDR2 FQGNSA. V lost 11 bases and J 5 bases, leaving 22 bases between the germline ends.

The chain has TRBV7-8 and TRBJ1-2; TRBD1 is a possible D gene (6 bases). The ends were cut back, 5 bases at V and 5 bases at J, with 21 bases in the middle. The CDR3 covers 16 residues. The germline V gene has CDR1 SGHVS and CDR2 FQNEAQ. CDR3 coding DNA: TGTGCCAGCAGCACTCACGGGCAGGGGCTGGGGTATGGCTACACCTTC. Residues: CASSTHGQGLGYGYTF. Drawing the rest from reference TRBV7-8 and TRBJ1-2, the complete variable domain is GAGVSQSPRYKVAKRGQDVALRCDPISGHVSLFWYQQALGQGPEFLTYFQNEAQLDKSGLPSDRFFAERPEGSVSTLKIQRTQQEDSAVYLCASSTHGQGLGYGYTFGSGTRLTVV.

For the CDR3, the DNA is TGTGCCAGCAGTTCAGGGGGTTCGGGGGAGCTGTTTTTT. It translates to CASSSGGSGELFF. This chain joins TRBV27 and TRBJ2-2, with 7 positions matching TRBD1. The V gene end was trimmed by 4 bases and the J gene end by 8 bases; junction bases not matched to a gene: 4. CDR3 length equals 13 residues. CDR1 and CDR2 (germline): MNHEY, SMNVEV (reference sequence).

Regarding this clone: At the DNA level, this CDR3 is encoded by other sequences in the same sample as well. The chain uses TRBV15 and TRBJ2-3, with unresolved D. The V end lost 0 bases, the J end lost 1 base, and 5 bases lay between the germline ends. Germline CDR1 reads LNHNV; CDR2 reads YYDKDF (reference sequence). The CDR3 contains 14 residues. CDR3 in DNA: TGTGCCACCAGCAGAGACGGCGGCACAGATACGCAGTATTTT. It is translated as CATSRDGGTDTQYF.